Shown below are 16 T cell receptor beta chains from a single sample sequenced in a study of OX40 agonist ivuxolimab in advanced cancers. Data came from immunoSEQ multiplex PCR; TCRdb stores just in-frame clones and leaves some out. The sample lists about 32,000 clones, about 92% occurring once. The starting material was CD4+ or CD8+ T cells sorted from blood, obtained in a trial of the OX40 agonist ivuxolimab. The receptors here all came from an adult with an advanced solid tumor such as melanoma, head and neck, liver or kidney cancer.

This clone was detected only once. The V gene is TRBV27, the J gene TRBJ2-7; 10 bases agree with TRBD1. The CDR3 loop spans 14 amino acids. The ends lost 5 bases at V and 4 bases at J; junction bases unmatched: 5. CDR1 and CDR2 (germline): MNHEY, SMNVEV (reference sequence). The CDR3 DNA is TGTGCCAGCAGTCGGGGACAGGGGCCTTACGAGCAGTACTTC. This gives the protein CASSRGQGPYEQYF.

The gene calls are TRBV5-4 and TRBJ1-1; TRBD1 aligns across 7 bases. Germline loops: CDR1 SGHNT, CDR2 YYREEE (reference sequence). The CDR3 sequence is 15 residues long. V lost 2 bases, J lost 0 bases, and 4 bases stayed unmatched. CDR3 coding DNA: TGTGCCAGCAGCTTACCGGGACAGATGAACACTGAAGCTTTCTTT. It translates to CASSLPGQMNTEAFF.

This CDR3 is CASSEQGGLETQYF. CDR3 sequence (DNA): TGTGCCAGCAGTGAGCAGGGTGGCTTGGAGACCCAGTACTTC. The rearrangement links TRBV2 to TRBJ2-5, with D possibly matching TRBD1 (5 bases). The CDR3 runs 14 residues. Germline V gene lookup returns CDR1 SNHLY and CDR2 FYNNEI. Trimming removed 3 bases from V and 5 bases from J, with 13 bases in between.

The DNA for the CDR3 is TGTGCCAGCAGCCCTGGAGCAGGAACCGGGGAGCTGTTTTTT. Translated: CASSPGAGTGELFF. This chain uses TRBV5-6 with TRBJ2-2, with unresolved D. The CDR3 has 14 amino acids. Germline CDR1 and CDR2: SGHDT and YYEEEE. The germline V and J ends were trimmed by 4 bases and 5 bases, with 12 bases remaining between them.

The chain joins TRBV7-6 to TRBJ1-6; D remains unclear. The V gene's germline CDR1 is SGHVS and CDR2 FNYEAQ. CDR3 length equals 14 residues. The ends were cut back, 3 bases at V and 4 bases at J, with 7 bases in the middle. CDR3 nucleotides: TGTGCCAGCAGCTTGACACCGTATAATTCACCCCTCCACTTT. Its translation: CASSLTPYNSPLHF.

The chain has TRBV9 and TRBJ2-3; TRBD2 aligns across 9 bases. Germline loops: CDR1 SGDLS, CDR2 YYNGEE. The CDR3 has 14 residues. After removal of 2 bases from V and 3 bases from J, the junction contained 1 base not matched to a gene. The CDR3 sequence: CASSVTSGTDTQYF. The CDR3 nucleotides read TGTGCCAGCAGCGTGACTAGCGGAACAGATACGCAGTATTTT. The variable domain in full, completed from reference TRBV9 and TRBJ2-3, reads DSGVTQTPKHLITATGQRVTLRCSPRSGDLSVYWYQQSLDQGLQFLIQYYNGEERAKGNILERFSAQQFPDLHSELNLSSLELGDSALYFCASSVTSGTDTQYFGPGTRLTVL.

V and J are TRBV28 and TRBJ1-5; TRBD1 is a possible D gene (5 bases). Trimming cost V 6 bases and J 2 bases, with 29 bases left between them. This CDR3 is 20 amino acids long. Germline V gene data show CDR1 as MDHEN and CDR2 as SYDVKM. CDR3 bases: TGTGCCAGCAGCGTGAAAGGGGTCGGGGTGTCGTATTGGGGCAATCAGCCCCAGCATTTT. It specifies CASSVKGVGVSYWGNQPQHF.

This clone was detected only a few times. The gene calls are TRBV15 and TRBJ1-3; 8 bases fit TRBD1. This CDR3 has 14 amino acids. J was trimmed by 3 bases and V by 9 bases; bases with no gene match: 7. From germline, CDR1 is LNHNV and CDR2 YYDKDF (reference sequence). CDR3 DNA sequence: TGTGCCACAAAACAGGGGGGAAGTGGAAACACCATATATTTT. The encoded protein is CATKQGGSGNTIYF.

V and J are TRBV9 and TRBJ1-4, with 8 bases that match TRBD1. Looked up from germline, CDR1 is SGDLS and CDR2 is YYNGEE. This CDR3 has 14 residues. V was clipped by 4 bases and J by 7 bases; unmatched bases: 6. For the CDR3, the DNA is TGTGCCAGCAGCCGGACAGGGTTAGGTGAAAAACTGTTTTTT. Translated, it gives CASSRTGLGEKLFF.

The chain uses TRBV7-2 and TRBJ2-3; D is unclear. This CDR3 comprises 14 residues. CDR1 and CDR2 (germline): SGHTA, FQGNSA. Trimming took off 2 bases at V and 1 base at J, with 7 bases between the two ends. CDR3 bases: TGTGCCAGCAGCTTATTTCAGGGCACAGATACGCAGTATTTT. Its translation: CASSLFQGTDTQYF.

The chain joins TRBV28 to TRBJ2-7, with TRBD1 identical over 8 bases. Germline CDR1 MDHEN, CDR2 SYDVKM. The CDR3 spans 14 residues. V gave up 4 bases and J gave up 2 bases; unmatched junction bases: 4. This CDR3 is CASSSQGAAYEQYF. As DNA, the CDR3 is TGTGCCAGCAGTTCCCAGGGGGCGGCCTACGAGCAGTACTTC.

This clone was seen a few times. A far bigger clonotype differs at one base, so this is likely a read error. The V call is TRBV7-2, the J call TRBJ2-7, with TRBD2 identical over 14 bases. From germline, CDR1 is SGHTA and CDR2 FQGNSA. J lost 7 bases, V lost 3 bases, and 5 bases had no gene match. The CDR3 is made up of 15 amino acids. This CDR3 reads CASSLGLAGAGEQYF. CDR3 sequence (DNA): TGTGCCAGCAGCTTGGGACTAGCGGGGGCGGGGGAGCAGTACTTC.

V is TRBV6-1 and J is TRBJ2-1; TRBD2 aligns across 13 bases. Germline assignment: CDR1 MNHNS and CDR2 SASEGT. CDR3 length: 16 residues. V trimming: 4 bases; J trimming: 9 bases; junction bases outside the gene matches: 9. The chain's CDR3 is CASSATSGGFGSEQFF. The CDR3 nucleotides are TGTGCCAGCAGTGCGACTAGCGGGGGGTTTGGTAGTGAGCAGTTCTTC.

The rearrangement links TRBV11-1 to TRBJ1-1; D might be TRBD1 (6 bases). This CDR3 spans 14 amino acids. Trimming took 2 bases from V and 5 from J, leaving 12 bases between them. CDR1 and CDR2 (germline): SGHAT, FQDESV (reference sequence). The CDR3 nucleotides read TGTGCCAGCAGCTTAACAGGGATGGGGACTGAAGCTTTCTTT. Its protein is CASSLTGMGTEAFF.

The chain recombines TRBV15 with TRBJ2-7; 10 nucleotides match TRBD2. This CDR3 has 15 amino acids. In germline, CDR1 is LNHNV, CDR2 YYDKDF (reference sequence). V lost 1 base and J lost 6; bases outside the gene matches: 6. As DNA, the CDR3 is TGTGCCACCAGCAGAGGTCTAGCGGGAGACGTCGAGCAGTACTTC. Its protein product is CATSRGLAGDVEQYF.

This clone was seen more than once but under ten times. V usage is TRBV5-4 and J usage is TRBJ2-1; the D gene is possibly TRBD2 (5 bases). There are 12 residues in the CDR3. Germline CDR1 and CDR2: SGHNT and YYREEE (reference sequence). V lost 4 bases, J lost 4 bases, and 6 bases lay in between. The CDR3 DNA is TGTGCCAGCAGCGAGGGATACAATGAGCAGTTCTTC. It codes for CASSEGYNEQFF. Supplemented by reference TRBV5-4 and TRBJ2-1, the full variable domain reads ETGVTQSPTHLIKTRGQQVTLRCSSQSGHNTVSWYQQALGQGPQFIFQYYREEENGRGNFPPRFSGLQFPNYSSELNVNALELDDSALYLCASSEGYNEQFFGPGTRLTVL.